This T cell receptor beta chain was recovered during a study of T cells in Graves' hyperthyroidism and ophthalmopathy. This clonotype was counted many times. Amplified TCR beta CDR3 regions came from RNA transcripts. Carried out on the TCR CDR3, a first-round RT-PCR used the HTBI primer set. TCRdb re-called the multiplex PCR reads with MiXCR, one entry per CDR3 protein. The sample includes under 350,000 distinct CDR3 sequences, roughly 18% of them seen just once. Germline assignment: CDR1 MNHNS and CDR2 SASEGT. V shed 6 bases and J 6 bases; nucleotides not matched to a gene: 5. The CDR3 is made up of 12 amino acids.

The receptor comes from a woman aged 50 to 60 with Graves' hyperthyroidism. The chain combines TRBV6-1 with TRBJ2-7, with 7 nucleotides matching TRBD2. The sequencing input was blood. This CDR3 reads CASSGRLAEQYV. The CDR3 DNA reads as TGTGCCAGCAGCGGACGACTAGCCGAGCAGTACGTC.